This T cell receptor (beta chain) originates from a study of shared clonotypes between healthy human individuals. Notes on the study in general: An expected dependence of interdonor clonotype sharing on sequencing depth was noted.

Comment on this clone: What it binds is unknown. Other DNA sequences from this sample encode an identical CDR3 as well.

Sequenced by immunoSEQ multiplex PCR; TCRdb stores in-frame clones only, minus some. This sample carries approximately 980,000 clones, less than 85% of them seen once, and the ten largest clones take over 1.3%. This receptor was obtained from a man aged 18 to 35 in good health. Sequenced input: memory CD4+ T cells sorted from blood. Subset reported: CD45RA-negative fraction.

This CDR3 is CARGAEQFF. The CDR3 bases are TGTGCCAGGGGGGCGGAGCAGTTCTTC. The gene calls are TRBV2 and TRBJ2-1; perhaps TRBD1 as D (6 bases). Germline V lookup: CDR1 SNHLY, CDR2 FYNNEI. The CDR3 is made up of 9 amino acids. V was cut by 9 bases and J by 10 bases, with 7 bases left in between.